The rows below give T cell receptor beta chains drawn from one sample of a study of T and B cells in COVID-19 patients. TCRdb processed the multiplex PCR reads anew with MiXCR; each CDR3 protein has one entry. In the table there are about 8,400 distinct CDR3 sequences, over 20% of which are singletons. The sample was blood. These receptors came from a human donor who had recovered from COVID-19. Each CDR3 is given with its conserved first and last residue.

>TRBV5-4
CASSQEGLAGTPGEQFF
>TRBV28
CASSLDGPPYPANYGYTF
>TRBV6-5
CVSSQTDSNGYTF
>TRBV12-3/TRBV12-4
CASSPTGQAKGPQHF
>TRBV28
CASSLLQGRQYF
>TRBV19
CASRELAGVGAEQFF
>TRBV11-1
CASSLRGLDNEQFF
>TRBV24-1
CATPWASGRNTNQPQHF
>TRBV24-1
CATSDFHTADTQYF
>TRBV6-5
CASSWVGGAYNSPLHF
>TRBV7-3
CASSFFSAGNTGELFF
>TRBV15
CATSRDRRTVRTEAFF
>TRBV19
CASTRGTGTGELFF
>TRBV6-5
CASSRWDRYPYEQFF
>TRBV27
CASSLSGELFF
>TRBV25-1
CASRRQGGETQYF
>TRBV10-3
CAIKAQNTEAFF
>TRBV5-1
CASSPSLLAGQGDTQYF
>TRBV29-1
CSVVTSGRAGGYNEQFF
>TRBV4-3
CASSQEGGLRETQYF
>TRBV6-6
CASSGTGPYEQYF
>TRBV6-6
CASSYSQQNTEAFF
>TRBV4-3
CASGYSGTVDTQYF
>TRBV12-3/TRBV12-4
CASKRTGVAITEAFF
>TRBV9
CASSVSGNEKTQYF
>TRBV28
CASSRPRGRENNEQFF
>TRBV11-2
CASSLWGAGGEQFF
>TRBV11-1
CASSFSLLILYGYTF
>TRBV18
CASSPTYSNQPQHF
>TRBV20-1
CSAYNGVTDTQYF
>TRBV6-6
CASSTPGPLGSDTQYF
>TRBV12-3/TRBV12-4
CASSWTGFMSSRTEAFF
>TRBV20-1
CSARESGRGYGYTF
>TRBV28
CAGRTNYGYTF
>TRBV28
CASSPTRDRGWEFNQPQHF
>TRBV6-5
CASSFASRGYEKLFF
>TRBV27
CASSRTQNEQFF
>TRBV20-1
CSARDLEGYSPLHF